Described below is a single T cell receptor beta chain sequence and its context. The antigen remains unidentified. A 5'RACE reaction primed in the constant segment made cDNA libraries of TCR alpha and TCR beta, and these carried sample barcodes and UMIs. TCRdb called the 5' RACE reads again in MiXCR, with one record for every CDR3 protein. This table has a few hundred thousand distinct CDR3 sequences, 15% to 20% appearing once. The data are from a study of T-cell memory formation after mild COVID-19. About the research overall: In these data, TCR clusters were largely donor specific. General study findings and limits: Pre-infection memory carried some responding clones, suggesting that cross-reactive memory joined. Those CD4+ clones that contracted were mainly in CM and EM (CD8+ ones in EMRA).

The receptor was derived from a man between 18 and 35 years old who had mild COVID-19 (a few samples of this study predate the infection). Cell type and time point are not known. Sequences were obtained from PBMCs or a T cell subset sorted from them (not recorded which).

The CDR3 loop reads CSARAAKRGATDTQYF. The CDR3, as DNA: TGCAGTGCTAGAGCCGCCAAGCGGGGGGCCACAGATACGCAGTATTTT. V usage is TRBV20-1 and J usage is TRBJ2-3; 9 nucleotides line up with TRBD2. CDR1 is DFQATT and CDR2 is SNEGSKA in the germline V gene (reference sequence). This CDR3 spans 16 amino acids. J lost 2 bases, V lost 1 base, and 7 bases had no gene match.